Following are 24 T cell receptor beta chains from one sample sequenced in a study of blood T cell repertoires in COVID-19. The protocol was immunoSEQ multiplex PCR, while the TCRdb copy is restricted to in-frame clones and leaves out a portion. The sample has 130,000 to 150,000 clones, around 90% seen once. The source material was peripheral blood. The receptors were sampled from a man aged 65 to 79 with acute or convalescent COVID-19.

CDR3 nucleotide sequence: TGTGCCAGCTCCACCGGGACAGCTGAAAAACTGTTTTTT. Protein sequence: CASSTGTAEKLFF. This sequence joins TRBV18 and TRBJ1-4, with 7 bases fitting TRBD1. With 6 bases clipped from V and 7 bases from J, the junction kept 5 bases outside the gene matches. CDR1 KGHSH and CDR2 LQKENI come from the germline V gene. The CDR3 length is 13 residues.

This chain joins TRBV6-5 and TRBJ2-2, with D possibly being TRBD2 (6 bases). Looked up from germline, CDR1 is MNHEY and CDR2 is SVGAGI. CDR3 length: 14 residues. Trimming shortened V by 6 bases and J by 5 bases, and 13 bases separated the two germline ends. Written as DNA, the CDR3 is TGTGCCAGCAGGGGGGTGGAGGGGACCGGGGAGCTGTTTTTT. It specifies CASRGVEGTGELFF.

This sequence joins TRBV5-8 and TRBJ1-4, with 7 bases aligning to TRBD1. Germline-derived CDR1 and CDR2 are SGHTS and YDEGEE. The V segment lost 1 base and the J segment 5 bases; nucleotides outside the gene matches: 8. The CDR3 is 16 amino acids. The CDR3 DNA is TGTGCCAGCAGCTTGAACACAGGGGTCGTCAATGAAAAACTGTTTTTT. Translating it yields CASSLNTGVVNEKLFF.

V is TRBV5-5 and J is TRBJ2-7; 7 bases match TRBD2. This CDR3 contains 17 residues. V was pared by 0 bases and J by 4 bases, with 13 bases of the junction left unmatched. Germline V gene lookup returns CDR1 SGHKS and CDR2 YYEKEE (reference sequence). The CDR3 is CASSLDSRGRGVYEQYF. The CDR3 nucleotides read TGTGCCAGCAGCTTGGATTCTCGGGGACGGGGGGTATACGAGCAGTACTTC.

The chain is built from TRBV18 and TRBJ2-7, with a tentative D call TRBD2 (6 bases). The germline V gene has CDR1 KGHSH and CDR2 LQKENI. Trimming shortened V by 6 bases and J by 0 bases, and 15 bases separated the two germline ends. The CDR3 is 15 residues long. As DNA, the CDR3 is TGTGCCAGCTCCGACGGGACTCCTAACTCCTACGAGCAGTACTTC. This gives the protein CASSDGTPNSYEQYF.

The V call is TRBV6-2 or TRBV6-3, the J call TRBJ1-2; D is possibly TRBD1 (6 bases). The CDR3 length is 15 residues. Germline lookup yields CDR1 MNHEY and CDR2 SVGEGT. Trimming cost V 3 bases and J 8 bases, with 19 bases left between them. CDR3 loop: CASSYSDRRAGGYTF. CDR3 nucleotides: TGTGCCAGCAGTTATTCCGACAGGCGGGCCGGCGGCTACACCTTC.

The J gene is TRBJ2-6, the V gene TRBV5-1; TRBD1 matches 7 bases. Germline-derived CDR1 and CDR2 are SGHRS and YFSETQ. J gave up 0 bases and V 0 bases, and 12 bases lay outside the gene matches. There are 20 residues in the CDR3. The CDR3 DNA follows: TGCGCCAGCAGCTTGGGGGGGACAGCCCCAACCATCTCTGGGGCCAACGTCCTGACTTTC. Translated: CASSLGGTAPTISGANVLTF.

V and J are TRBV20-1 and TRBJ1-2, with unresolved D. Germline V CDR1 and CDR2: DFQATT, SNEGSKA (reference sequence). There are 11 residues in the CDR3. V was clipped by 0 bases and J by 4 bases, with 3 bases between them. The CDR3 spells CSARDSYGYTF. CDR3 in DNA: TGCAGTGCTAGAGATAGCTATGGCTACACCTTC.

This sequence joins TRBV27 and TRBJ1-2, with a tentative D call TRBD1 (6 bases). V was shortened by 6 bases and J by 4 bases, with 15 bases between the two germline ends. The CDR3 loop spans 14 amino acids. Germline CDR1 is MNHEY and CDR2 is SMNVEV (reference sequence). The CDR3 reads CASSQQGWGYGYTF. The CDR3 coding sequence is TGTGCCAGCAGCCAACAGGGTTGGGGCTATGGCTACACCTTC.

This chain joins TRBV6-6 and TRBJ2-5; no definite D call. V dropped 6 bases and J dropped 2 bases, with 4 bases sitting between them. CDR3 length: 11 amino acids. Germline V gene data show CDR1 as MNHNY and CDR2 as SVGAGI (reference sequence). As DNA, the CDR3 is TGTGCCAGCAGCACTCAAGAGACCCAGTACTTC. It yields the protein CASSTQETQYF.

This rearrangement joins TRBV7-9 to TRBJ2-3, with D perhaps TRBD2 (5 bases). The CDR3 loop spans 16 amino acids. Germline CDR1 is SEHNR and CDR2 is FQNEAQ (reference sequence). Trimming took 1 base from V and 5 from J, leaving 16 bases between them. CDR3: CASSLGLDGIRDTQYF. Written as DNA, the CDR3 is TGTGCCAGCAGCTTAGGCCTTGACGGGATTCGAGATACGCAGTATTTT.

This clone has a single count. J is TRBJ1-1 and V is TRBV11-2; 9 bases map to TRBD1. V was pared by 5 bases and J by 0 bases, with 4 bases of the junction left unmatched. The CDR3 consists of 15 residues. Germline V gene sequence: CDR1 SGHAT, CDR2 FQNNGV. CDR3 in amino acids: CASSLGTGLNTEAFF. CDR3 in DNA: TGTGCCAGCAGCCTTGGGACAGGGTTGAACACTGAAGCTTTCTTT.

The V call is TRBV23-1, the J call TRBJ2-3; TRBD2 is a possible D gene (6 bases). TRBV23-1 is given ORF status, its function remaining uncertain. Trimming cost V 0 bases and J 0 bases, with 13 bases left between them. This CDR3 has 17 residues. This CDR3 reads CASSQSCSGNSTDTQYF. In nucleotides, the CDR3 is TGCGCCAGCAGTCAATCTTGTAGCGGAAATAGCACAGATACGCAGTATTTT.

The V call is TRBV28, the J call TRBJ2-7; maybe TRBD2 (5 bases). CDR3 length equals 16 residues. V was cut by 3 bases and J by 1 base, with 16 bases left in between. The germline V gene encodes CDR1 MDHEN and CDR2 SYDVKM. The CDR3 nucleotides are TGTGCCAGCAGTTTCCCCCTAGTGGGGAGTTCCTACGAGCAGTACTTC. Its translation is CASSFPLVGSSYEQYF.

The chain is built from TRBV27 and TRBJ1-2; weak D call: TRBD1 (6 bases). CDR1 and CDR2 (germline): MNHEY, SMNVEV (reference sequence). V was shortened by 8 bases and J by 4 bases, with 17 bases between the two germline ends. The CDR3 extends over 14 amino acids. The CDR3 spells CASLDPRGVYGYTF. CDR3 sequence (DNA): TGTGCCAGCTTGGACCCCAGGGGCGTCTATGGCTACACCTTC.

The J gene is TRBJ1-5, the V gene TRBV15; TRBD1 agrees at 9 bases. After removal of 5 bases from V and 9 bases from J, the junction contained 14 bases not matched to a gene. The CDR3 spans 16 residues. The germline V gene has CDR1 LNHNV and CDR2 YYDKDF (reference sequence). In nucleotides, the CDR3 is TGTGCCACCAGCCCTCGGGGGGGACAGGGACGGGTGCCCCAGCATTTT. The encoded protein is CATSPRGGQGRVPQHF.

The V and J genes are TRBV10-1 and TRBJ2-2, with 8 bases identical to TRBD1. V trimming: 6 bases; J trimming: 6 bases; junction bases outside the gene matches: 3. Per germline, CDR1 WNHNN and CDR2 SYGVQD (reference sequence). The CDR3 has 13 amino acids. The CDR3 coding sequence is TGCGCCAGCAGCCGGACAGGGCCCGGGGAGCTGTTTTTT. It yields the protein CASSRTGPGELFF.

This clone has just one count. The chain carries TRBV19 and TRBJ1-6, with 7 bases that match TRBD1. CDR1 and CDR2 (germline): LNHDA, SQIVND (reference sequence). The CDR3 totals 16 residues. Trimming cost V 6 bases and J 0 bases; bases outside gene matches: 5. The CDR3 bases are TGTGCCAGTAGCGGACAGGCCAGCTCCTATAATTCACCCCTCCACTTT. It translates to CASSGQASSYNSPLHF.

The sample holds one count of this clone. The rearrangement links TRBV27 to TRBJ1-1, with TRBD1 matching 7 bases. The CDR3 runs to 14 residues. Trimming cost V 4 bases and J 0 bases; bases outside gene matches: 2. Looked up from germline, CDR1 is MNHEY and CDR2 is SMNVEV (reference sequence). CDR3 protein: CASSSGTVNTEAFF. CDR3 coding DNA: TGTGCCAGCAGTTCCGGGACAGTGAACACTGAAGCTTTCTTT.

The genes are TRBV6-5 and TRBJ1-1, with TRBD1 identical over 7 bases. J was trimmed by 5 bases and V by 7 bases; bases with no gene match: 7. The CDR3 is made up of 13 amino acids. Germline CDR1 and CDR2: MNHEY and SVGAGI. CDR3 nucleotide sequence: TGTGCCAGCACTTTCGACAGGGAGACTGAAGCTTTCTTT. Translation: CASTFDRETEAFF.

This clone was seen only once. V usage is TRBV30 and J usage is TRBJ1-6, with TRBD1 as a possible D gene (6 bases). This CDR3 contains 13 residues. Trimming took 0 bases from V and 8 from J, leaving 8 bases between them. Per the germline V gene, CDR1 is GTSNPN and CDR2 is SVGIG (reference sequence). CDR3 in amino acids: CAWSVQGDSPLHF. The DNA of the CDR3 is TGTGCCTGGAGTGTACAGGGAGATTCACCCCTCCACTTT.

The genes are TRBV3-1 (or the pseudogene TRBV3-2) and TRBJ1-2; tentatively, D is TRBD1 (6 bases). The CDR3 totals 14 residues. The germline V and J ends were trimmed by 1 base and 2 bases, with 8 bases remaining between them. Germline loops: CDR1 LGHDT, CDR2 YNNKEL (reference sequence). CDR3 coding DNA: TGTGCCAGCAGCCAAGCAACAGGGAACTATGGCTACACCTTC. Translated, it gives CASSQATGNYGYTF.

The chain employs TRBV4-2 and TRBJ1-5; 7 bases line up with TRBD1. V lost 1 base, J lost 0 bases, and 6 bases stayed unmatched. Germline CDR1 and CDR2: LGHNA and YNFKEQ. The CDR3 runs to 17 residues. The CDR3 DNA reads TGTGCCAGCAGCCAAGCCGGGACAGCTAATAGCAATCAGCCCCAGCATTTT. Amino acid sequence: CASSQAGTANSNQPQHF.

The chain carries TRBV27 and TRBJ2-7; D is unresolved. Germline V lookup: CDR1 MNHEY, CDR2 SMNVEV (reference sequence). Trimming removed 6 bases at V and 5 bases at J, with 8 bases between. This CDR3 is built from 11 residues. The CDR3 DNA reads TGTGCCAGCAGCACCCGGGACGAGCAGTACTTC. This sequence encodes CASSTRDEQYF.